This T cell receptor beta chain was identified during a study of cytomegalovirus exposure and HLA in healthy donors. In the PCR, 60 Vbeta and 13 Jbeta primers were used. Generated by immunoSEQ multiplex PCR, the TCRdb table keeps only in-frame clones and is missing some. The sample yields over 75,000 clones, approximately 72% seen once. Healthy bone marrow donors formed the donor group. The TCR was taken from a man aged 35 to 55 in good health and CMV-seropositive. The source material was PBMCs.

Here the CDR3 DNA reads TGTGCCAGCAGCTGGGCGGGTGAGCAGTTCTTC. This codes for CASSWAGEQFF. V and J are TRBV7-9 and TRBJ2-1; the D gene is possibly TRBD2 (5 bases). There are 11 residues in the CDR3. V was clipped by 4 bases and J by 9 bases, with 7 bases between them. Germline CDR1 is SEHNR and CDR2 is FQNEAQ (reference sequence).